The present T cell receptor beta chain was sequenced within a study of blood T cell repertoires in COVID-19. Libraries were prepared by immunoSEQ multiplex PCR; TCRdb keeps only in-frame clonotypes and omits some of them. Of tens of thousands of clones listed, roughly 87% are singletons. V dropped 2 bases and J dropped 0 bases, with 12 bases sitting between them. There are 16 residues in the CDR3. Germline CDR1 is MRHNA and CDR2 is SNTAGT. The receptor's source is a man aged 45-65 years with COVID-19, enrolled during active disease. Material for sequencing was peripheral blood. V gene TRBV6-4 combines with J gene TRBJ2-3, with D tentatively TRBD2 (6 bases). The CDR3 loop reads CASSDRPSVSTDTQYF. The CDR3, as DNA: TGTGCCAGCAGTGACAGGCCTAGCGTAAGCACAGATACGCAGTATTTT.